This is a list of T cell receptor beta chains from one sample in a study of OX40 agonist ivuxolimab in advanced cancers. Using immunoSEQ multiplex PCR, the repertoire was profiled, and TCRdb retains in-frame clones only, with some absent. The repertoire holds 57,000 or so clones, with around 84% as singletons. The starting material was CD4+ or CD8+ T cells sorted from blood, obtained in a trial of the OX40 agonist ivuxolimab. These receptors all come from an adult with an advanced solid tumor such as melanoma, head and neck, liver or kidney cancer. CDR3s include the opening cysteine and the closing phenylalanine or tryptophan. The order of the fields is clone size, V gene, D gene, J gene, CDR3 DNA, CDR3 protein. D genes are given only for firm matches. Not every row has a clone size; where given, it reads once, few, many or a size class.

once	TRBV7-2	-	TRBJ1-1	TGTGCCAGCAGCTTGCGGCAGGGAAACACTGAAGCTTTCTTT	CASSLRQGNTEAFF
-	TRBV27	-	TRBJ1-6	TGTGCCAGCAGTACCATAGGGAATTCACCCCTCCACTTT	CASSTIGNSPLHF
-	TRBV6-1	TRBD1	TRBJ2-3	TGTGCCAGCAGTGAGGGACAGGGGGCTGGTACGCAGTATTTT	CASSEGQGAGTQYF
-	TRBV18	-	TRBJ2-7	TGTGCCAGCTCACCTGAGGGGTCGTTCTCCTACGAGCAGTACTTC	CASSPEGSFSYEQYF
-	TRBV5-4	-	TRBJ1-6	TGTGCCAGCAGCCTTGACCGGTCCTCCCTCCACTTT	CASSLDRSSLHF
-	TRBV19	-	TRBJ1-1	TGTGCCAGTACCCGGGACGGGACGGTGAACACTGAAGCTTTCTTT	CASTRDGTVNTEAFF
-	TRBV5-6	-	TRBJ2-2	TGTGCCAGCAGCTTAATCGGTTTATCCGGGGAGCTGTTTTTT	CASSLIGLSGELFF
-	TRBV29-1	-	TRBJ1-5	TGCAGCGCCACAATCTGGGAGGGGAGCAATCAGCCCCAGCATTTT	CSATIWEGSNQPQHF
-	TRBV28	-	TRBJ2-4	TGTGCCAGCAGTTTCCGTCAGGGGACTGGCAAAAACATTCAGTACTTC	CASSFRQGTGKNIQYF
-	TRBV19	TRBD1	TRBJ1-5	TGTGCCAGTAGTATAAGGGGGGGGACAGGCAATCAGCCCCAGCATTTT	CASSIRGGTGNQPQHF
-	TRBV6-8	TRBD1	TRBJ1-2	TGTGCCAGCAGTCAGACAGGGACCAACTATGGCTACACCTTC	CASSQTGTNYGYTF
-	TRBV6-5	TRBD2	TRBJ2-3	TGTGCCAGCCTCGGACTAGTTGAAGATACGCAGTATTTT	CASLGLVEDTQYF
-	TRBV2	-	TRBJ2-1	TGTGCCAGCAGGTTCGACTGGGGGCAGTTCTTC	CASRFDWGQFF
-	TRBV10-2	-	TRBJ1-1	TGCGCCAGCAGTGAGGGTCTCTACGCTGAAGCTTTCTTT	CASSEGLYAEAFF
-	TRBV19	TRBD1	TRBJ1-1	TGTGCCAGTACCCCACAGGGGATCCTAGGTACTGAAGCTTTCTTT	CASTPQGILGTEAFF
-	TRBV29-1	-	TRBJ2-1	TGCAGCGTTGTCAAGGGAAGCTCCTACAATGAGCAGTTCTTC	CSVVKGSSYNEQFF
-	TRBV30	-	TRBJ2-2	TGTGCCTGGAGTGTACTTCGAGGCTACACCGGGGAGCTGTTTTTT	CAWSVLRGYTGELFF
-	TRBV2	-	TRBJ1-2	TGTGCCAGCAGTGAGAGCCAGGGCTACTATGGCTACACCTTC	CASSESQGYYGYTF
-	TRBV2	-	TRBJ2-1	TGTGCCAGCAAAAAAAGAGAGGTGAATGAGCAGTTCTTC	CASKKREVNEQFF
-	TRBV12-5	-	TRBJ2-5	TGTGCTAGTGGTTTCCTGGACGGGTACCAAGAGACCCAGTACTTC	CASGFLDGYQETQYF
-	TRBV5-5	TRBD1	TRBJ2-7	TGTGCCAGCAGCTTGGGACGGGACAGGAATAGCGAGCAGTACTTC	CASSLGRDRNSEQYF
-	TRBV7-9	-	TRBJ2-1	TGTGCCAGCAGCAGTACAGGGATGATAAGGAATGAGCAGTTCTTC	CASSSTGMIRNEQFF
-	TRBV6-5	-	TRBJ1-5	TGTGCCAGCAGTTCCACAGGGACGAACCAGCCCCAGCATTTT	CASSSTGTNQPQHF
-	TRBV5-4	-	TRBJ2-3	TGTGCCAGCAGCCTTCCCTTAAGAGGCGATACGCAGTATTTT	CASSLPLRGDTQYF
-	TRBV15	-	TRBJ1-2	TGTGCCACCAGCAGAGTAGTGGACTATGGCTACACCTTC	CATSRVVDYGYTF
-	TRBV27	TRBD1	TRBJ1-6	TGTGCCAGCAGTTCCCCGAGCAGGGGGGATAATTCACCCCTCCACTTT	CASSSPSRGDNSPLHF
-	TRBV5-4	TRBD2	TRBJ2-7	TGTGCCAGCAGCTTGGGGCTAGCGGGAGTTCGGGGACCGGGAGAGCAGTACTTC	CASSLGLAGVRGPGEQYF
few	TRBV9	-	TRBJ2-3	TGTGCCAGCAGCGCGACTAGACTAGATACGCAGTATTTT	CASSATRLDTQYF
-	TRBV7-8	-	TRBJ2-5	TGTGCCAGCAGCCAGAACGGGGGGACCCAGTACTTC	CASSQNGGTQYF
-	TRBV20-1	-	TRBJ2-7	TGCAGTGCTCTAGGGGAATACGAGCAGTACTTC	CSALGEYEQYF
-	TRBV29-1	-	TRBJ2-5	TGCAGCGTTGAAGGGTGGGGAACAAGCGGAGAGACCCAGTACTTC	CSVEGWGTSGETQYF
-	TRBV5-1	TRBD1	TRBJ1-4	TGCGCCAGCAGCTTAGGACAGGGAGGTGAAAAACTGTTTTTT	CASSLGQGGEKLFF
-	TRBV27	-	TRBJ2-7	TGTGCCAGCAGTCCCCGGGTAACCTACGAGCAGTACTTC	CASSPRVTYEQYF
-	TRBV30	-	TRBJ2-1	TGTGCCTGGAGTGTAGGACGAACCCTTAGTGTCTTC	CAWSVGRTLSVF
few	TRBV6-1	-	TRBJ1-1	TGTGCCATCCCGGGGGAAGTGTGGAACACTGAAGCTTTCTTT	CAIPGEVWNTEAFF
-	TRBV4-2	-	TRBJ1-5	TGTGCCAGCAGCCCCCGAGCGCAGGGCTATAGCAATCAGCCCCAGCATTTT	CASSPRAQGYSNQPQHF
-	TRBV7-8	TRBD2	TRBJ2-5	TGTGCCAGCAGCTTAGAAAGCGGGAGGGAATTGGAGACCCAGTACTTC	CASSLESGRELETQYF
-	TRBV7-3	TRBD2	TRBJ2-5	TGTGCCAGCAGCTTACGGCCCTTAGCGGGGGGGCAAGAGACCCAGTACTTC	CASSLRPLAGGQETQYF
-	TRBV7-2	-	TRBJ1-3	TGTGCCAGCAGCTTCCCAGGGAGTTCTGGAAACACCATATATTTT	CASSFPGSSGNTIYF
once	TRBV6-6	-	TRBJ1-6	TGTGCCAGCAGTCCATATTATAGTTCACCCCTCCACTTT	CASSPYYSSPLHF
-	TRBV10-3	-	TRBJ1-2	TGTGCCATCAGTGATGGGGCACTTTATGGCTACACCTTC	CAISDGALYGYTF
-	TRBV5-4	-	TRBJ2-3	TGTGCCAGCAGCTTGGGGCTAGATAGCACAGATACGCAGTATTTT	CASSLGLDSTDTQYF